This T cell receptor (beta chain) was retrieved from a study of CD8 T cells in Susac syndrome (dated by TCRdb to the late 2010s). Regarding the research as a whole: Repertoire sequencing was used to test whether CD8+ T cell activation and differentiation in Susac syndrome was antigen driven.

As for this clonotype: What this receptor recognizes is not known. Per-base qualities were not stored, and no clone one base away is much larger.

What the research found in general, with its limitations: The TCR sequencing and HLA analysis was acknowledged to have included a relatively small number of individuals.

RNA was extracted using the RNeasy kit, and 0.5 to 1 microgram was reverse transcribed with random hexamers. TCR beta CDR3 regions were amplified with the immunoSEQ multiplex PCR assay covering 54 Vbeta and 13 Jbeta segments. Bias from PCR amplification was corrected by using a synthetic template baseline for primer optimization and for computational correction. The paper's processing steps were these. Reads were assigned to V, D and J genes according to IMGT and analyzed in immunoSEQ Analyzer, with only productive sequences retained. Clonality was computed as one minus Shannon entropy normalized by log2 of the number of productive unique sequences. Public and private clones were assessed among the 100 most prevalent clones of each patient and control. A clone was defined as Susac-specific if it was absent from the healthy and MS cohorts, from about a thousand published viral clones and from other ImmuneACCESS disease sequences. Clones were called with MiXCR by TCRdb after fastp trimmed the public reads at Q25, and only in-frame beta chains were retained. Each CDR3 protein gets just one entry, which takes the most common genes and DNA from the rows behind it. TCRdb, rather than the study authors, made the V and J calls. The sample table contains under 200,000 distinct CDR3 sequences; only one count was recorded for approximately 93% of them. Of the sample, approximately 0.1% is held by the ten largest clones.

Reading the germline V gene (reference sequence) gives CDR1 LGHDT and CDR2 YNNKEL. The junction carries 12 bases between V and J, which are trimmed by 4 bases and 11 bases respectively. Its CDR3 holds 12 amino acids, cysteine through phenylalanine. Only CDR3 DNA remains: 36 bases, in frame from the first base. Peripheral blood CD8+ and CD4+ T cells from healthy donors, Susac syndrome patients and multiple sclerosis patients were profiled using high-throughput TCR beta sequencing. The healthy donors served as controls matched for age and sex. CD8+ TEMRA cells were enriched by FACS, while bulk CD8+ and CD4+ T cells were purified by magnetic negative isolation. Blood was drawn into EDTA tubes, processed within 24 hours, and PBMCs were isolated by density gradient centrifugation. PBMCs intended for TCR sequencing were cryopreserved in liquid nitrogen and thawed later in a water bath at 37 degrees C. The sorted or isolated CD4+, CD8+ and CD8+ TEMRA cells had a purity of 90% or higher.

The clonotype originates from a human donor in good health. The sequence is built from TRBV3-1 and TRBJ2-1, with the D gene not clear enough to name. The sample consisted of CD4+ T cells from PBMCs. The CDR3 is CASSPTSLQQFF. The nucleotide sequence is given as TGTGCCAGCAGCCCCACTTCGCTGCAGCAGTTCTTC.